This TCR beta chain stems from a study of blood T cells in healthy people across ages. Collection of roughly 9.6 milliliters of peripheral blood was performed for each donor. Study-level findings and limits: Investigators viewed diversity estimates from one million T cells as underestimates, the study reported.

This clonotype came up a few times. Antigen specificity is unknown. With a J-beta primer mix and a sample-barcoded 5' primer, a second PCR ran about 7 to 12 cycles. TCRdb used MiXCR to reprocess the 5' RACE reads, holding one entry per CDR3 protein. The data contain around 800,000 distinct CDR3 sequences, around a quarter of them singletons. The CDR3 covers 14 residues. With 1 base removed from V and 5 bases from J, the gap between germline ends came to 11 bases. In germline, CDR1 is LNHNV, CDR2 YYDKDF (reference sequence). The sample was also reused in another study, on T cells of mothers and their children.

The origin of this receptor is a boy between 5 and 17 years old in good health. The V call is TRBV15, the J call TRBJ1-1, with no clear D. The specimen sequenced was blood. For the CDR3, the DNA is TGTGCCACCAGCAGAGCCCGCATGGGAACTGAAGCTTTCTTT. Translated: CATSRARMGTEAFF.